This TCR beta chain was captured by sequencing in a study of chronic HIV infection and antiretroviral therapy. This clonotype came up a few times. Losses at the gene ends were 6 bases for V and 2 bases for J; bases not matched to a gene: 8. Germline assignment: CDR1 MDHEN and CDR2 SYDVKM. The CDR3 has 15 amino acids. TCRdb reprocessed the 5' RACE reads with MiXCR, giving one entry per CDR3 protein. Of 40,000 to 60,000 distinct CDR3 sequences in the sample, about 19% are singletons; the top ten hold 2.8%. This chain joins TRBV28 and TRBJ2-3; 7 bases align to TRBD2. Sequencing was done on a sample of peripheral blood. This TCR came from an adult who had HIV and had not received antiretroviral therapy, or was an uninfected healthy control (not recorded which). The CDR3 DNA follows: TGTGCCAGCAGCCAAACGCGGGAGCCCACAGATACGCAGTATTTT. Its translation is CASSQTREPTDTQYF.